The entry that follows covers one T cell receptor beta chain sequence. Study processing details: By means of reference gene primer amplification, nucleated cell counts were estimated. Assay: immunoSEQ multiplex PCR; the TCRdb copy retains only in-frame clones and omits some. V and J calls and clone size follow that table, whereas D and trimming were derived from the DNA. The sample has 120,000 or so clones, about 70% seen once. The CDR3 consists of 13 residues. CDR1 is MRHNA, CDR2 SNTAGT, per germline. V was cut by 0 bases and J by 10 bases, with 9 bases left in between. The source of the sample is a study of blood T cell repertoires in COVID-19.

The sequenced material came from peripheral blood. The clonotype originates from a woman in her 70s with acute or convalescent COVID-19. The chain is built from TRBV6-4 and TRBJ1-4; weak D call: TRBD1 (5 bases). The CDR3 DNA follows: TGTGCCAGCAGTGACTCGAATGGGGCAAAACTGTTTTTT. Protein: CASSDSNGAKLFF.